The following is a T cell receptor (beta chain) sequence with its context. What it binds is unknown. Time point given: blood 2 weeks post-SBRT. Treatment denoted: 15 Gy SBRT to primary tumor, nephrectomy 4 weeks later. This specimen belongs to a study of radiation and T cells in renal cell carcinoma. The wider study: Nephrectomy followed 15 Gy stereotactic body radiation by 4 weeks. The study, taken as a whole, reports: Top tumor clonotypes rose in blood 2 weeks post-radiation, then contracted.

Profiling relied on immunoSEQ multiplex PCR, and the TCRdb table lists in-frame clones only, not all of them. The data show 20,000 to 30,000 clones, roughly 80% seen once. The CDR3 runs 15 residues. Germline V gene lookup returns CDR1 KGHSH and CDR2 LQKENI. V was pared by 6 bases and J by 0 bases, with 14 bases between. This TCR was sampled from a man in his 60s with renal cell carcinoma. The chain employs TRBV18 and TRBJ1-1; unclear D gene. The source material was blood, sampled from a patient whose treatment included radiotherapy and nephrectomy. The CDR3: CASSLTASMNTEAFF. The DNA for the CDR3 is TGTGCCAGCTCGCTTACTGCCAGCATGAACACTGAAGCTTTCTTT.